This TCR beta chain was observed in a study of blood T cell repertoires in COVID-19. Study at large: Whether acute or convalescent, the COVID-19 samples came from the United States, Italy and Spain. T cells, B-cell-depleted T cells, or PBMCs supplied cDNA or gDNA.

During active infection, Seattle patients enrolled and were then monitored through disease. In the authors' methods: The assay estimated nucleated cells by amplifying reference gene primers. TCRdb's table, derived via immunoSEQ multiplex PCR, lists solely in-frame clones and lacks some. V, J and clone size are taken as reported in that table, and D and trimming were inferred from the DNA itself. Of about 370,000 clones detected, approximately 88% appear once; the ten largest clones hold less than 3.5%. The CDR3 covers 14 residues. V lost 2 bases and J lost 2, with 10 bases in between. Germline V gene data show CDR1 as SGHRS and CDR2 as YFSETQ.

The material sequenced was peripheral blood. The TCR comes from a woman between 25 and 40 years old with COVID-19, enrolled during active disease. The chain employs TRBV5-1 and TRBJ1-1; no firm D call. CDR3 protein: CASSLGLDNTEAFF. In DNA, the CDR3 is TGCGCCAGCAGCTTAGGACTGGACAACACTGAAGCTTTCTTT.